The rows below give T cell receptor beta chains drawn from one sample of a study of cytomegalovirus exposure and HLA in healthy donors. Only in-frame clones appear in the TCRdb table, and some are missing; sequencing was by immunoSEQ multiplex PCR. The sample consists of about 97,000 clones, 75% to 90% of them appearing once. Material: PBMCs. These TCRs come from a man under 40 in good health and CMV-seronegative. The CDR3 runs from the conserved cysteine through the conserved F or W. A D gene is named only where the DNA matches it firmly. Clone size is not always given. Where it is, it says once, few, many or a class for expanded clones.

J gene,clone size,V gene,CDR3 length,D gene,CDR3 protein,CDR3 DNA
TRBJ2-3,few,TRBV4-1,17,-,CASSRWEGRAGAGTQYF,TGCGCCAGCAGCCGATGGGAGGGTAGGGCGGGGGCGGGTACGCAGTATTTT
TRBJ2-1,-,TRBV6-5,14,TRBD2,CASSYSGRATEQFF,TGTGCCAGCAGTTACAGCGGGAGGGCCACTGAGCAGTTCTTC
TRBJ1-1,-,TRBV18,13,TRBD1,CASSGQANTEAFF,TGTGCCAGCTCGGGACAGGCTAACACTGAAGCTTTCTTT
TRBJ1-4,-,TRBV9,16,-,CASSVGVWTEGEKLFF,TGTGCCAGCAGCGTTGGGGTCTGGACAGAGGGTGAAAAACTGTTTTTT
TRBJ1-2,once,TRBV7-2,16,-,CASSSKPGAQGYGYTF,TGTGCCAGCAGCTCAAAGCCGGGAGCCCAAGGCTATGGCTACACCTTC
TRBJ1-6,-,TRBV6-5,13,-,CASRRQDNSPLHF,TGTGCCAGCAGAAGACAGGATAATTCACCCCTCCACTTT
TRBJ2-1,once,TRBV19,15,TRBD1,CASKLVGTGDNEQFF,TGTGCCAGTAAGTTAGTTGGGACAGGGGACAATGAGCAGTTCTTC
TRBJ2-5,-,TRBV11-2,14,-,CASSSLREGGTQYF,TGTGCCAGCAGCTCCCTCCGGGAAGGGGGGACCCAGTACTTC
TRBJ1-5,-,TRBV12-5,15,-,CASAPGHNSNQPQHF,TGTGCTAGTGCTCCGGGACACAATAGCAATCAGCCCCAGCATTTT
TRBJ2-3,-,TRBV9,18,TRBD1,CASSVADLVKGAQDTQYF,TGTGCCAGCAGCGTAGCCGACCTAGTCAAGGGGGCGCAAGATACGCAGTATTTT
TRBJ1-5,once,TRBV5-1,17,-,CASSPAPIGEDSQPQHF,TGCGCCAGCAGCCCCGCCCCCATCGGAGAGGATAGTCAGCCCCAGCATTTT
TRBJ2-7,once,TRBV30,12,-,CAWSALELEQYF,TGTGCCTGGAGCGCCCTCGAGCTCGAGCAGTACTTC
TRBJ2-3,few,TRBV4-1,14,-,CASSQDAQGVAQYF,TGCGCCAGCAGCCAAGACGCTCAGGGCGTTGCGCAGTATTTT
TRBJ1-1,-,TRBV2,14,-,CASSDIAANAEAFF,TGTGCCAGCAGTGATATCGCTGCGAACGCTGAAGCTTTCTTT
TRBJ2-1,-,TRBV29-1,14,-,CSAKTGSSYNEQFF,TGCAGCGCTAAGACAGGTAGCTCCTACAATGAGCAGTTCTTC
TRBJ1-2,few,TRBV2,13,TRBD1,CASRVRGRPGYTF,TGTGCCAGCAGGGTCAGGGGGCGCCCTGGCTACACCTTC
TRBJ2-1,-,TRBV6-4,15,TRBD2,CASREREVSYNEQFF,TGTGCCAGCAGGGAGCGGGAGGTCTCCTACAATGAGCAGTTCTTC
TRBJ1-1,-,TRBV7-9,15,TRBD1,CASSLEALTGAEAFF,TGTGCCAGCAGCTTAGAAGCACTAACAGGGGCTGAAGCTTTCTTT
TRBJ2-7,-,TRBV4-2,17,TRBD2,CASSHPPGGLAETEQYF,TGTGCCAGCAGCCACCCCCCGGGGGGACTAGCGGAAACCGAGCAGTACTTC
TRBJ2-1,-,TRBV5-1,13,-,CASSTGTHNEQFF,TGCGCCAGCAGCACCGGGACTCACAATGAGCAGTTCTTC
TRBJ2-6,-,TRBV7-9,16,-,CASSLEAGAGANVLTF,TGTGCCAGCAGCTTAGAAGCAGGGGCTGGGGCCAACGTCCTGACTTTC
TRBJ2-3,-,TRBV5-6,18,TRBD2,CASSLGGLRRERTDTQYF,TGTGCCAGCAGCTTGGGGGGCCTTCGGCGGGAGAGGACAGATACGCAGTATTTT
TRBJ2-7,-,TRBV5-4,16,-,CASSLDGKGVLSEQYF,TGTGCCAGCAGCTTGGATGGGAAAGGGGTTTTGAGCGAGCAGTACTTC
TRBJ2-5,few,TRBV9,14,-,CASSVGRGSETQYF,TGTGCCAGCAGCGTAGGCAGGGGATCCGAGACCCAGTACTTC
TRBJ2-7,-,TRBV5-1,15,TRBD2,CASSSTGEGPYEQYF,TGCGCCAGCAGCTCCACTGGGGAGGGCCCCTACGAGCAGTACTTC